The 2 T cell receptor beta chains below were found in one sample sequenced in a study of T cell responses to AZD1222 COVID-19 vaccine. Sequencing used immunoSEQ multiplex PCR; TCRdb keeps in-frame clones, though not all of them. This table has 140,000 to 150,000 clones, roughly 92% appearing once. Here the sequenced sample was peripheral blood, taken on day 0 of AZD1222 vaccination. The origin of the receptors is an adult in good health.

The chain couples TRBV19 to TRBJ1-2; TRBD1 is a possible D gene (6 bases). Germline CDR1 reads LNHDA; CDR2 reads SQIVND (reference sequence). CDR3 length equals 14 residues. Between the trimmed V and J ends, which lost 10 bases and 0 bases, there was a span of 15 bases. This chain's CDR3 is CATSGAIPNYGYTF. The DNA of the CDR3 is TGTGCCACGTCAGGGGCGATACCTAACTATGGCTACACCTTC.

The gene calls are TRBV6-5 and TRBJ1-5; unclear D gene. The ends were cut back, 8 bases at V and 0 bases at J, with 14 bases in the middle. CDR3 length: 15 amino acids. Germline CDR1 reads MNHEY; CDR2 reads SVGAGI. In DNA, the CDR3 is TGTGCCAGCCGGAAACAGTATCATAGCAATCAGCCCCAGCATTTT. Translation: CASRKQYHSNQPQHF.